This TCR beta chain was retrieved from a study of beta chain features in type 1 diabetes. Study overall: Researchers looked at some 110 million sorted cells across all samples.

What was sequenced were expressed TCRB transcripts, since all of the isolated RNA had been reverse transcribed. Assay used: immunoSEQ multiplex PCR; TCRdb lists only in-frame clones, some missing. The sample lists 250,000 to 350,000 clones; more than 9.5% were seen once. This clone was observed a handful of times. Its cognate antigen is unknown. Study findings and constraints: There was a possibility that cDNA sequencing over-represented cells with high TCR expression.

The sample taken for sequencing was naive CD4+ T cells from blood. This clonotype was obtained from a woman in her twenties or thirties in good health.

CDR3 residues: CASSVRSGANVLTF. CDR3 nucleotide sequence: TGTGCCAGCAGTGTCCGCTCTGGGGCCAACGTCCTGACTTTC. The chain combines TRBV2 with TRBJ2-6; no clear D gene. This CDR3 is 14 amino acids long. From germline, CDR1 is SNHLY and CDR2 FYNNEI. The ends were cut back, 4 bases at V and 0 bases at J, with 4 bases in the middle. Combining the CDR3 with reference TRBV2 and TRBJ2-6 gives the whole variable domain EPEVTQTPSHQVTQMGQEVILRCVPISNHLYFYWYRQILGQKVEFLVSFYNNEISEKSEIFDDQFSVERPDGSNFTLKIRSTKLEDSAMYFCASSVRSGANVLTFGAGSRLTVL.